Listed below are T cell receptor beta chains from one sample, sequenced in a study of blood T cells in healthy people across ages. TCRdb reanalysed the 5' RACE reads using MiXCR and keeps one entry per CDR3 protein. Of 1 million to 1.2 million distinct CDR3 sequences in the sample, around two fifths are singletons; the top ten hold less than 15%. Sequencing used blood. The receptors were gathered from a man aged 18 to 30 in good health. CDR3s include the opening cysteine and the closing phenylalanine or tryptophan. D genes are given only for firm matches. Clone size is given for some rows only: seen once, a few or many times, or a class if the clone is expanded.

NA | NA | TRBJ1-2 | TRBV7-9 | CASSRRDARELNYRYTF | TGTGCCAGCAGCCGCCGGGACGCCAGAGAACTAAACTATCGCTACACCTTC
NA | NA | TRBJ2-3 | TRBV7-8 | CASSLVCGSTDTQYF | TGTGCCAGCAGCTTAGTTTGCGGGAGCACAGATACGCAGTATTTT
few | NA | TRBJ2-1 | TRBV4-1 | CASSQVRLASTNEQFF | TGCGCCAGCAGCCAAGTTCGGCTAGCGTCGACCAATGAGCAGTTCTTC
NA | NA | TRBJ1-2 | TRBV12-3/TRBV12-4 | CASSPGTPKSYTF | TGTGCCAGCAGCCCAGGGACCCCTAAGAGCTACACCTTC
NA | NA | TRBJ2-1 | TRBV4-2 | CAGSQDGSSYNEQFF | TGTGCCGGCAGCCAAGATGGGAGCTCCTACAATGAGCAGTTCTTC
few | NA | TRBJ1-5 | TRBV6-6 | CASSYTSASNQPQHF | TGTGCCAGCAGTTACACATCTGCCAGCAATCAGCCCCAGCATTTT
NA | NA | TRBJ1-5 | TRBV20-1 | CSAVGVVNQPQHF | TGCAGTGCTGTCGGGGTTGTGAATCAGCCCCAGCATTTT
few | NA | TRBJ2-3 | TRBV15 | CATSRDPSGDTQYF | TGTGCCACCAGCAGGGACCCTTCTGGAGATACGCAGTATTTT
NA | NA | TRBJ2-2 | TRBV6-2/TRBV6-3 | CASKAGGNTGELFF | TGTGCCAGCAAGGCTGGGGGGAACACCGGGGAGCTGTTTTTT
few | NA | TRBJ2-1 | TRBV5-1 | CASSLNNPYNEQFF | TGCGCCAGCAGCTTAAATAACCCCTACAATGAGCAGTTCTTC
many | TRBD2 | TRBJ2-3 | TRBV6-8 | CASSGRGTSKAGDTQYF | TGTGCCAGCAGTGGAAGAGGGACTAGCAAGGCTGGGGATACGCAGTATTTT
NA | NA | TRBJ2-6 | TRBV7-9 | CASSLARTTPSSGANVRTF | TGTGCCAGCAGCTTGGCGAGGACAACTCCTAGTTCTGGGGCCAACGTCCGGACTTTC
NA | TRBD2 | TRBJ2-1 | TRBV7-3 | CAGSLTSGGYNEQFF | TGTGCCGGCAGCCTCACTAGCGGGGGTTACAATGAGCAGTTCTTC
NA | TRBD1 | TRBJ2-1 | TRBV2 | CASKEDRGYNEQFF | TGTGCCAGCAAGGAGGACAGGGGCTACAATGAGCAGTTCTTC
NA | NA | TRBJ1-5 | TRBV29-1 | CSVVITDNQPQHF | TGCAGCGTTGTTATAACCGATAATCAGCCCCAGCATTTT
NA | NA | TRBJ1-2 | TRBV27 | CASSRYTGNYGYTF | TGTGCCAGCAGCCGCTATACAGGCAACTATGGCTACACCTTC
NA | NA | TRBJ2-2 | TRBV6-1 | CASSTLQTRTNTGELFF | TGTGCCAGCAGTACCCTCCAGACACGAACGAACACCGGGGAGCTGTTTTTT
NA | NA | TRBJ2-1 | TRBV5-1 | CASSLDQTYNEQFF | TGCGCCAGCAGCTTGGATCAAACCTACAATGAGCAGTTCTTC
NA | NA | TRBJ2-1 | TRBV12-3/TRBV12-4 | CASSLFGTEQFF | TGTGCCAGCAGTTTGTTCGGGACGGAGCAGTTCTTC
NA | NA | TRBJ2-7 | TRBV14 | CASSQVGRPVAWYF | TGTGCCAGCAGCCAAGTAGGCAGGCCAGTTGCATGGTACTTC
NA | NA | TRBJ1-5 | TRBV16 | CANSQTPIVGTNQPQHF | TGTGCCAACAGCCAAACCCCAATCGTAGGGACTAATCAGCCCCAGCATTTT
NA | NA | TRBJ1-1 | TRBV11-2 | CASGQLLNTEAFF | TGTGCCAGCGGACAACTTCTGAACACTGAAGCTTTCTTT
NA | NA | TRBJ2-2 | TRBV12-3/TRBV12-4 | CASSWNSNTGELFF | TGTGCCAGCAGCTGGAACTCCAACACCGGGGAGCTGTTTTTT
few | TRBD1 | TRBJ2-7 | TRBV6-6 | CASSYTRTGGYEQYF | TGTGCCAGCAGTTACACAAGGACAGGGGGCTACGAGCAGTACTTC
NA | NA | TRBJ1-2 | TRBV5-1 | CASSAGLINYGYTF | TGCGCCAGCAGCGCCGGATTAATCAACTATGGCTACACCTTC